This is a list of T cell receptor beta chains from one sample in a study of cytomegalovirus exposure and HLA in healthy donors. The repertoire was sequenced with immunoSEQ multiplex PCR; TCRdb's copy has only in-frame clones and lacks some. Of about 200,000 clones in the sample, around nine tenths are singletons; the top ten hold around 0.31%. The sequenced material came from PBMCs. All receptors derive from a woman in her 30s in good health and CMV-seronegative. CDR3s include the opening cysteine and the closing phenylalanine or tryptophan. A D gene is named only where the DNA matches it firmly. Size values are once, few and many counts, or a class for expanded clones, and some rows have none.

cdr3_aa: CASSLALERETQYF; cdr3_nt: TGTGCCAGCAGCTTAGCGCTTGAACGGGAGACCCAGTACTTC; j_call: TRBJ2-5; v_call: TRBV7-6; d_call: -; clone_size: -
cdr3_aa: CAWRRRGANYEQYF; cdr3_nt: TGTGCCTGGAGGCGGCGGGGAGCTAACTACGAGCAGTACTTC; j_call: TRBJ2-7; v_call: TRBV30; d_call: -; clone_size: -
cdr3_aa: CASSESTSGGSDTQYF; cdr3_nt: TGCGCCAGCAGTGAGTCGACTAGCGGGGGGAGTGATACGCAGTATTTT; j_call: TRBJ2-3; v_call: TRBV10-1; d_call: TRBD2; clone_size: -
cdr3_aa: CASNTPGTPSYNEQFF; cdr3_nt: TGTGCCAGCAACACCCCCGGGACACCGTCCTACAATGAGCAGTTCTTC; j_call: TRBJ2-1; v_call: TRBV28; d_call: -; clone_size: -
cdr3_aa: CASSPNLGGTETQYF; cdr3_nt: TGTGCCAGCAGCCCCAACCTGGGGGGAACAGAGACCCAGTACTTC; j_call: TRBJ2-5; v_call: TRBV7-2; d_call: -; clone_size: -
cdr3_aa: CASMELAGGEQYF; cdr3_nt: TGTGCCAGCATGGAACTAGCGGGAGGTGAGCAGTACTTC; j_call: TRBJ2-7; v_call: TRBV13; d_call: TRBD2; clone_size: -
cdr3_aa: CASSSALAGIGQYF; cdr3_nt: TGTGCCAGCAGCTCGGCCCTTGCGGGGATCGGGCAGTACTTC; j_call: TRBJ2-7; v_call: TRBV5-6; d_call: -; clone_size: -
cdr3_aa: CASGTTGRGEKLFF; cdr3_nt: TGTGCCAGCGGAACAACAGGGAGGGGTGAAAAACTGTTTTTT; j_call: TRBJ1-4; v_call: TRBV6-1; d_call: -; clone_size: few
cdr3_aa: CASRLRDRGVPNTGELFF; cdr3_nt: TGTGCAAGTCGCTTAAGGGACAGGGGGGTACCTAACACCGGGGAGCTGTTTTTT; j_call: TRBJ2-2; v_call: TRBV12-2; d_call: -; clone_size: -
cdr3_aa: CASSPGQGAYTGELFF; cdr3_nt: TGTGCCAGCAGCCCGGGACAGGGGGCATACACCGGGGAGCTGTTTTTT; j_call: TRBJ2-2; v_call: TRBV7-9; d_call: TRBD1; clone_size: -
cdr3_aa: CASSPYSGGYNEQFF; cdr3_nt: TGTGCCAGCAGTCCTTATAGCGGGGGCTACAATGAGCAGTTCTTC; j_call: TRBJ2-1; v_call: TRBV11-3; d_call: TRBD2; clone_size: -
cdr3_aa: CASSLGTAELYGYTF; cdr3_nt: TGCGCCAGCAGCTTGGGGACAGCTGAACTCTATGGCTACACCTTC; j_call: TRBJ1-2; v_call: TRBV5-1; d_call: -; clone_size: -
cdr3_aa: CASSQGNRGNSPLHF; cdr3_nt: TGCGCCAGCAGCCAAGGGAACAGGGGAAATTCACCCCTCCACTTT; j_call: TRBJ1-6; v_call: TRBV4-1; d_call: TRBD1; clone_size: -
cdr3_aa: CASSPWQGSSYNEQFF; cdr3_nt: TGTGCCAGCAGCCCATGGCAGGGTAGCTCCTACAATGAGCAGTTCTTC; j_call: TRBJ2-1; v_call: TRBV11-2; d_call: -; clone_size: -
cdr3_aa: CASSFEGVGNTIYF; cdr3_nt: TGTGCCAGCAGCTTTGAAGGGGTCGGAAACACCATATATTTT; j_call: TRBJ1-3; v_call: TRBV7-2; d_call: -; clone_size: few
cdr3_aa: CASSLGTGMGNTEAFF; cdr3_nt: TGCGCCAGCAGCTTGGGTACAGGGATGGGAAACACTGAAGCTTTCTTT; j_call: TRBJ1-1; v_call: TRBV5-1; d_call: -; clone_size: -
cdr3_aa: CASSENPGLGVNEQFF; cdr3_nt: TGTGCCAGCAGTGAAAACCCGGGACTAGGGGTCAATGAGCAGTTCTTC; j_call: TRBJ2-1; v_call: TRBV2; d_call: TRBD2; clone_size: -
cdr3_aa: CASSASSDNEQFF; cdr3_nt: TGTGCCAGCAGCGCCTCTAGTGACAATGAGCAGTTCTTC; j_call: TRBJ2-1; v_call: TRBV9; d_call: -; clone_size: -
cdr3_aa: CASRVTSLVTQYF; cdr3_nt: TGTGCCAGCAGGGTGACTAGCCTGGTGACCCAGTACTTC; j_call: TRBJ2-5; v_call: TRBV28; d_call: TRBD2; clone_size: -
cdr3_aa: CASNLGGTSGSTDTQYF; cdr3_nt: TGTGCCAGCAATTTGGGCGGGACTAGCGGGAGCACAGATACGCAGTATTTT; j_call: TRBJ2-3; v_call: TRBV28; d_call: TRBD2; clone_size: -
cdr3_aa: CASSVRTSWADEQFF; cdr3_nt: TGTGCCAGCAGTGTCCGGACTAGCTGGGCGGATGAGCAGTTCTTC; j_call: TRBJ2-1; v_call: TRBV6-1; d_call: TRBD2; clone_size: -
cdr3_aa: CASSYSTELVTEAFF; cdr3_nt: TGTGCCAGCAGTTACTCGACAGAGCTGGTCACTGAAGCTTTCTTT; j_call: TRBJ1-1; v_call: TRBV6-5; d_call: -; clone_size: -
cdr3_aa: CASSFGGQETQYF; cdr3_nt: TGTGCCAGCAGTTTCGGGGGCCAAGAGACCCAGTACTTC; j_call: TRBJ2-5; v_call: TRBV27; d_call: -; clone_size: -
cdr3_aa: CASSVAGDYYEQYF; cdr3_nt: TGTGCCAGCAGTGTCGCGGGAGACTACTACGAGCAGTACTTC; j_call: TRBJ2-7; v_call: TRBV6-1; d_call: TRBD2; clone_size: -
cdr3_aa: CSVGTGSGYTF; cdr3_nt: TGCAGCGTCGGCACAGGGTCTGGCTACACCTTC; j_call: TRBJ1-2; v_call: TRBV29-1; d_call: -; clone_size: -
cdr3_aa: CASSSGLRTSGRGDEQFF; cdr3_nt: TGCGCCAGCAGCTCGGGATTAAGGACTAGCGGGAGGGGCGATGAGCAGTTCTTC; j_call: TRBJ2-1; v_call: TRBV5-1; d_call: TRBD2; clone_size: -
cdr3_aa: CASSLTRRGPNTGELFF; cdr3_nt: TGCGCCAGCAGCCTCACCCGCAGGGGACCTAACACCGGGGAGCTGTTTTTT; j_call: TRBJ2-2; v_call: TRBV5-1; d_call: -; clone_size: -
cdr3_aa: CASSLAIAGVETQYF; cdr3_nt: TGTGCCAGCAGCTTGGCAATAGCGGGAGTGGAGACCCAGTACTTC; j_call: TRBJ2-5; v_call: TRBV11-2; d_call: TRBD2; clone_size: -
cdr3_aa: CASSSGLAGGYNEQFF; cdr3_nt: TGTGCCAGCAGCTCTGGACTAGCGGGGGGGTACAATGAGCAGTTCTTC; j_call: TRBJ2-1; v_call: TRBV7-6; d_call: TRBD2; clone_size: -
cdr3_aa: CANSREYTDTQYF; cdr3_nt: TGTGCCAACTCTAGAGAATACACAGATACGCAGTATTTT; j_call: TRBJ2-3; v_call: TRBV10-3; d_call: -; clone_size: -